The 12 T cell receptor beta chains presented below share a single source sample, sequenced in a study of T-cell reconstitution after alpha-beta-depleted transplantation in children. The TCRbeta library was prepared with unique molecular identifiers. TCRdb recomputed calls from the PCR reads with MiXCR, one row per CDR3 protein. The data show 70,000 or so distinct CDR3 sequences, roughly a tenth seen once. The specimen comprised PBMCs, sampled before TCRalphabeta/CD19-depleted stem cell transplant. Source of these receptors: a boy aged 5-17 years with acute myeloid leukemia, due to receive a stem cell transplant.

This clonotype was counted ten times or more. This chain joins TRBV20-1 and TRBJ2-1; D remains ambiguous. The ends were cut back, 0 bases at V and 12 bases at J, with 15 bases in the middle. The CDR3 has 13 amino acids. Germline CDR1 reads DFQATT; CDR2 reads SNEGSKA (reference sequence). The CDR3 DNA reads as TGCAGTGCTAGAGAGACCCTCGGCTGGGGGCAGTTCTTC. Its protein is CSARETLGWGQFF.

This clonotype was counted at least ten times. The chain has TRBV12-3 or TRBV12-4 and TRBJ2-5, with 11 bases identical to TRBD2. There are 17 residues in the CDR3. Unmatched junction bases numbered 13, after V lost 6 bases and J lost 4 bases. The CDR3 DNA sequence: TGTGCCAGCAGGCCCGGCTTTAGCGGGGGGGCCGGAGAGACCCAGTACTTC. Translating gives CASRPGFSGGAGETQYF.

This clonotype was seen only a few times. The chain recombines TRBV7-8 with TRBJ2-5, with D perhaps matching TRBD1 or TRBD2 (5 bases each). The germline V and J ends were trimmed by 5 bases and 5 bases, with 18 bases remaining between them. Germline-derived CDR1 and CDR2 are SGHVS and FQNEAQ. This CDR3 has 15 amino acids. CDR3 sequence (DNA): TGTGCCAGCAGCCCGCCGGGGTGGGGGTTGGAGACCCAGTACTTC. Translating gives CASSPPGWGLETQYF.

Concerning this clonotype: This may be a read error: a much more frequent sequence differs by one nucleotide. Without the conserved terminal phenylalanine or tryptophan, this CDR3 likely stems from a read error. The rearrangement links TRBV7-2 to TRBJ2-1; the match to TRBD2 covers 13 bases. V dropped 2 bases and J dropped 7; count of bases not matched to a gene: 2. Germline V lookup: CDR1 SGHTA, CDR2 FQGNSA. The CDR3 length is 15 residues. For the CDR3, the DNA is TGTGCCAGCAGCTTAAGGACTAGCGGGAGAAATGAGCAGTTCTTA. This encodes CASSLRTSGRNEQFL.

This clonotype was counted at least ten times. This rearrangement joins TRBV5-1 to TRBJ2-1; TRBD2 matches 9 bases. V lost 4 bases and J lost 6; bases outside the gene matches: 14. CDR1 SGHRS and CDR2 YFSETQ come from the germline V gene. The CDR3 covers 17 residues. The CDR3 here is CASSPPVGAGGPNEQFF. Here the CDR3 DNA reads TGCGCCAGCAGCCCCCCCGTTGGAGCGGGGGGCCCCAATGAGCAGTTCTTC.

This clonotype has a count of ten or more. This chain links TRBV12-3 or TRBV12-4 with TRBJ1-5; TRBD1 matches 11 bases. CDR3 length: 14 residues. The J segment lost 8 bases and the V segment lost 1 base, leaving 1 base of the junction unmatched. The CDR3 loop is CASSLGTGGKPQHF. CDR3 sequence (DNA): TGTGCCAGCAGTTTAGGGACAGGGGGCAAGCCCCAGCATTTT.

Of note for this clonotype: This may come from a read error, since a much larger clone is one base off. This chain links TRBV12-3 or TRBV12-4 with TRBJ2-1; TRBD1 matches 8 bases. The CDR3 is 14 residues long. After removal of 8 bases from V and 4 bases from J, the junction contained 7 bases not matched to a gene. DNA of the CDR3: TGTGCCAGCGGGTCCAGGGGGCCGTACAATGAGCAGTTCTTC. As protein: CASGSRGPYNEQFF.

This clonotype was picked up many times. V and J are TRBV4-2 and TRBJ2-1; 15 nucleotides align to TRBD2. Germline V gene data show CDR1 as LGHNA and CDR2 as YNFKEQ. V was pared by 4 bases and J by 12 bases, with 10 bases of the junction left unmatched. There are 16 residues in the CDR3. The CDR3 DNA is TGTGCCAGCAGCCGGACTAGCGGGAGGGCCCGAAGTTCGCAGTTCTTC. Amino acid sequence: CASSRTSGRARSSQFF.

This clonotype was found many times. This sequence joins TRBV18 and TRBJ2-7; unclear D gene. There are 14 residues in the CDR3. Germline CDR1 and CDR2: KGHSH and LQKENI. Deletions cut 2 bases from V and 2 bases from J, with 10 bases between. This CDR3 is CASSPAGTPYEQYF. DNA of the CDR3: TGTGCCAGCTCACCAGCAGGTACCCCCTACGAGCAGTACTTC.

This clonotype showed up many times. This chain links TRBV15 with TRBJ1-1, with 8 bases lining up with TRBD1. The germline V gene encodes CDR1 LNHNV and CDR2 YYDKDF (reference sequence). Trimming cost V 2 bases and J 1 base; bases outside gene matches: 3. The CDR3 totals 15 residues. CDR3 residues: CATSRPDRANTEAFF. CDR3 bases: TGTGCCACCAGCAGACCGGACAGGGCGAACACTGAAGCTTTCTTT.

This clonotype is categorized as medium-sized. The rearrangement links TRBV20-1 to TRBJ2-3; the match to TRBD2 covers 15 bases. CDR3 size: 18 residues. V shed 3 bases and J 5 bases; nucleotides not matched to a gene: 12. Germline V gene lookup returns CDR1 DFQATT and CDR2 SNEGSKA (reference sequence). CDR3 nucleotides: TGCAGTGCTAGTAGCGCCGGACTAGCGGGAGGGCCCATAGATACGCAGTATTTT. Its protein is CSASSAGLAGGPIDTQYF.

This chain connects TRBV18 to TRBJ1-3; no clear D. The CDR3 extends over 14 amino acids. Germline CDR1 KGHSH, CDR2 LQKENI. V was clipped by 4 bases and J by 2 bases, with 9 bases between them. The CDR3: CASSRTSAGNTIYF. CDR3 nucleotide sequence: TGTGCCAGCTCACGGACCTCAGCTGGAAACACCATATATTTT.